These 8 T cell receptor beta chains originate from one sample sequenced in a study of kidney transplant recipient with SARS-CoV-2 infection. TCRdb processed the reads anew with MiXCR; each CDR3 protein has one entry. The repertoire includes 200,000 to 300,000 distinct CDR3 sequences, 25% to 35% of them detected once, and nearly 7.5% sits in the top ten. The source was a blood sample, collected at baseline and between days 110 and 120 from a kidney transplant recipient. The receptors come from a male patient aged 25-45 years who had COVID-19 and was a kidney transplant recipient. The graft donor may have given rise to some T cells.

Worth noting for this clonotype: This CDR3 is missing its conserved last phenylalanine or tryptophan, likely due to a read error. CDR3 coding DNA: TGCGCCAGCAGTCAATCCCTGCTACGCAGAAAGACCTATGGCTACACCTTA. This gives the protein CASSQSLLRRKTYGYTL. The rearrangement uses TRBV23-1 and TRBJ1-2; D gene uncertain. TRBV23-1 is recorded as an ORF, its role being uncertain. V gave up 0 bases and J gave up 4 bases, with 18 bases separating them. There are 17 residues in the CDR3.

This clonotype was counted between two and nine times. As DNA, the CDR3 is TGCAGTGCTAGGATCAGGGAAAAGACCCAGTACTTC. It codes for CSARIREKTQYF. The rearrangement uses TRBV20-1 and TRBJ2-5, with a tentative D call TRBD1 (5 bases). Trimming cost V 3 bases and J 6 bases, with 11 bases left between them. Germline values: CDR1 DFQATT, CDR2 SNEGSKA (reference sequence). This CDR3 region has 12 residues.

About this clonotype: A much more abundant neighbour one base away suggests this may be a read error. The chain uses TRBV27 and TRBJ2-4; unclear D gene. The CDR3 runs to 16 residues. The germline V gene has CDR1 MNHEY and CDR2 SMNVEV (reference sequence). V was trimmed by 5 bases and J by 3 bases, leaving 17 bases between them. In nucleotides, the CDR3 is TGTGCCAGCAGTCCCCGACCCGTCCTAATCAAAAACATTCAGTACTTC. Translated: CASSPRPVLIKNIQYF.

With regard to this clonotype: A much larger clone lies a single base off, so this may be a read error. The V call is TRBV12-3 or TRBV12-4, the J call TRBJ1-2; D unclear. The CDR3 sequence is 17 residues long. Trimming stripped 1 base from V and 4 bases from J, with 19 bases between. Here the CDR3 DNA reads TGTGCCAGCAGTTTAGTCTCCAGCTTCCGAAAGGCCTATGGCTACACCTTC. This encodes CASSLVSSFRKAYGYTF.

This clonotype was seen ten or more times. The chain recombines TRBV11-3 with TRBJ2-1; D may be TRBD1 or TRBD2 (5 bases each). The germline V gene encodes CDR1 SGHNT and CDR2 YENEEA. Trimming removed 4 bases at V and 6 bases at J, with 10 bases between. The CDR3 is 13 residues long. The CDR3 DNA is TGTGCCAGCAGCTCGGGACGGACCAATGAGCAGTTCTTC. Its protein product is CASSSGRTNEQFF.

This clonotype was found many times. This sequence joins TRBV6-5 and TRBJ1-1, with unresolved D. Trimming removed 3 bases at V and 10 bases at J, with 15 bases between. The CDR3 runs to 13 residues. Germline V gene lookup returns CDR1 MNHEY and CDR2 SVGAGI. In DNA form, the CDR3 reads TGTGCCAGCAGTTATTACGGAGCCCATGGAGCTTTCTTT. It translates to CASSYYGAHGAFF.

V is TRBV2 and J is TRBJ2-1, with D perhaps matching TRBD2 (7 bases). Trimming stripped 8 bases from V and 5 bases from J, with 13 bases between. From germline, CDR1 is SNHLY and CDR2 FYNNEI. The CDR3 sequence is 13 residues long. The CDR3 reads CASHSGGHNEQFF. CDR3 coding DNA: TGTGCCAGCCACTCGGGGGGCCACAATGAGCAGTTCTTC. The whole variable domain, remainder taken from reference TRBV2 and TRBJ2-1, is EPEVTQTPSHQVTQMGQEVILRCVPISNHLYFYWYRQILGQKVEFLVSFYNNEISEKSEIFDDQFSVERPDGSNFTLKIRSTKLEDSAMYFCASHSGGHNEQFFGPGTRLTVL.

This clonotype was observed a handful of times. The rearrangement uses TRBV6-2 or TRBV6-3 and TRBJ2-3; tentatively, D is TRBD2 (6 bases). From germline, CDR1 is MNHEY and CDR2 SVGEGT. The length of the CDR3 is 14 residues. Trimming took 4 bases from V and 4 from J, leaving 12 bases between them. The CDR3 sequence is CASSSDGGADTQYF. As DNA, the CDR3 is TGTGCCAGCAGTTCGGACGGAGGGGCAGATACGCAGTATTTT.